The source of this TCR beta chain is a study of Ad26.COV2.S vaccination and SARS-CoV-2 variants (dated by TCRdb to 2020 to 2022). About the investigation overall: Vaccine-arm donors were drawn from COV1001, a multicentre, randomized, double-blind, placebo-controlled phase I-IIa trial of Ad26.COV2.S in healthy adults. Throughout the experiments and outcome assessment, investigators stayed blinded to trial group allocation. TCRbeta repertoire sequencing was used to assess the specificity and breadth of SARS-CoV-2-reactive T cell receptors after Ad26.COV2.S vaccination. A total of 32 samples were included in the TCR-sequenced set, comprising 19 Ad26.COV2.S vaccine recipients, 5 placebo recipients and 8 SARS-CoV-2 convalescent individuals. Ad26.COV2.S was administered intramuscularly at a dose of 5x10^10 or 1x10^11 viral particles, either as one shot or as two shots given 56 days apart. Participants in the trial were split at random into five groups of five each, receiving low-dose or high-dose Ad26.COV2.S once or twice, or else placebo on both occasions.

As concerns this clone: What this receptor recognizes is not known. Base qualities are not recorded, but no much larger clone differs from it by a single base.

Sample treatment or condition, as interpreted from the label and publication: about 20 received Ad26.COV2.S at low or high dose, single or two shots; about 5 received placebo; per-sample allocation not given. Repertoires of vaccine and placebo recipients were sequenced from samples collected on day 63 after the first injection. In Cohort 1b, 25 to 30 adults aged 18-55 years were enrolled at a single site in Boston, USA, between 29 July and 7 August 2020. Ad26.COV2.S consisted of a replication-incompetent adenovirus type 26 vector by which a prefusion-stabilized SARS-CoV-2 spike protein from the original Wuhan strain was expressed. The CDR3 holds 14 amino acids from the cysteine to the phenylalanine. The read is trimmed to its CDR3 DNA, 42 bases read in frame from base 1. Trimming removed 4 bases from V and 4 bases from J, leaving 14 bases between the germline ends. CDR1 and CDR2 are drawn from the germline V gene (reference sequence): SEHNR, FQNEAQ.

Overall results and qualifications from the work: Comparable non-spike TCR breadth was observed between vaccine and placebo recipients, consistent with only spike being contained in the vaccine. The authors noted that the TCR breadth and depth analyses may have underestimated total T cell responses. Higher spike-specific TCR breadth was observed in Ad26.COV2.S recipients than in placebo recipients (P = 0.0014). After vaccination, spike-specific CD8+ and CD4+ T cell responses were reported to show substantial breadth. The study was not powered to compare responses between vaccine doses or regimens.

TCRbeta CDR3 regions were sequenced with the immunoSEQ Assay. After extraction, genomic DNA underwent amplification by bias-controlled multiplex PCR, followed by high-throughput sequencing. The authors processed their data as follows. To quantify the absolute abundance of each unique TCRbeta CDR3 region, sequences were collapsed and filtered. T cell fraction was estimated by normalization of TCRbeta template counts to usable DNA, with usable DNA being measured through amplification of reference genes present in all nucleated cells. Repertoire TCRs were annotated as SARS-CoV-2-specific when V gene, CDR3 amino acid sequence and J gene were exactly matched to a known reactive TCR set. The reference SARS-CoV-2 TCR set came from MIRA and was filtered for enrichment in COVID-19-positive ImmuneCODE repertoires, removing public or cross-reactive TCRs. Drawing on the MIRA antigens, annotated TCRs were analysed further at the level of specific ORF or position within ORF. Depth was the summed frequency of annotated unique rearrangements, while breadth was defined as annotated unique rearrangements over total unique productive rearrangements. Group comparisons of TCR breadth used two-sided Wilcoxon rank-sum tests. TCRdb took this table from immuneACCESS and kept in-frame rearrangements with V and J called. Such tables lack part of the clones; where checked against another copy, unresolved V genes explain under half of the gap, and the rest is unexplained. V, J and clone size are those of that table, while D and trimming were read from the DNA. Counted in this sample were approximately 360,000 clones; about four fifths of them appeared once. Of the sample, 7% to 9.5% is held by the ten largest clones.

The chain employs TRBV7-9 and TRBJ2-7; no confident D gene assignment can be made. The sample was peripheral blood, taken in a trial of Ad26.COV2.S vaccine versus placebo. The receptor was isolated from a person aged 18-65 years who received the Ad26.COV2.S COVID-19 vaccine or a placebo. The CDR3 protein sequence reads: CASSSVNRAYEQYF. In nucleotide form, the sequence is TGTGCCAGCAGCTCCGTCAACCGAGCTTACGAGCAGTACTTC.